This TCR beta chain was captured by sequencing in a study of T cells in Graves' hyperthyroidism and ophthalmopathy. Overall study results and limits: A model using 13 V-J features told ophthalmopathy apart from stable hyperthyroidism.

The sample holds many counts of this clonotype. Its antigen is as yet unknown. Enrolled ophthalmopathy patients presented with a Clinical Activity Score of at least 3, a NOSPECS grade of at least 4, and disease duration under 3 months. Uncontrolled infection, other autoimmune disease, pregnancy or lactation excluded patients. Extraction of PBMCs used roughly 9.3 ml of fresh peripheral blood. Amplified regions were TCR beta CDR3 sequences from RNA transcripts. An initial round of RT-PCR targeting the TCR CDR3 relied on the HTBI primer set. TCRdb re-analysed the multiplex PCR reads in MiXCR, keeping a single row per CDR3 protein. Among about 250,000 distinct CDR3 sequences, roughly 22% were seen once, and the ten largest hold 35% to 40%. This CDR3 has 15 residues. V lost 5 bases to trimming and J lost 3 bases, with 17 bases between them.

The specimen sequenced was blood. The V call is TRBV12-3 or TRBV12-4, the J call TRBJ2-7; perhaps TRBD1 as D (6 bases). This TCR was recovered from a woman aged 35 to 49 with Graves' ophthalmopathy. This chain's CDR3 is CASSPRTGMNYEQYF. The CDR3 DNA sequence: TGTGCCAGCAGTCCCCGAACAGGGATGAACTACGAGCAGTACTTC.